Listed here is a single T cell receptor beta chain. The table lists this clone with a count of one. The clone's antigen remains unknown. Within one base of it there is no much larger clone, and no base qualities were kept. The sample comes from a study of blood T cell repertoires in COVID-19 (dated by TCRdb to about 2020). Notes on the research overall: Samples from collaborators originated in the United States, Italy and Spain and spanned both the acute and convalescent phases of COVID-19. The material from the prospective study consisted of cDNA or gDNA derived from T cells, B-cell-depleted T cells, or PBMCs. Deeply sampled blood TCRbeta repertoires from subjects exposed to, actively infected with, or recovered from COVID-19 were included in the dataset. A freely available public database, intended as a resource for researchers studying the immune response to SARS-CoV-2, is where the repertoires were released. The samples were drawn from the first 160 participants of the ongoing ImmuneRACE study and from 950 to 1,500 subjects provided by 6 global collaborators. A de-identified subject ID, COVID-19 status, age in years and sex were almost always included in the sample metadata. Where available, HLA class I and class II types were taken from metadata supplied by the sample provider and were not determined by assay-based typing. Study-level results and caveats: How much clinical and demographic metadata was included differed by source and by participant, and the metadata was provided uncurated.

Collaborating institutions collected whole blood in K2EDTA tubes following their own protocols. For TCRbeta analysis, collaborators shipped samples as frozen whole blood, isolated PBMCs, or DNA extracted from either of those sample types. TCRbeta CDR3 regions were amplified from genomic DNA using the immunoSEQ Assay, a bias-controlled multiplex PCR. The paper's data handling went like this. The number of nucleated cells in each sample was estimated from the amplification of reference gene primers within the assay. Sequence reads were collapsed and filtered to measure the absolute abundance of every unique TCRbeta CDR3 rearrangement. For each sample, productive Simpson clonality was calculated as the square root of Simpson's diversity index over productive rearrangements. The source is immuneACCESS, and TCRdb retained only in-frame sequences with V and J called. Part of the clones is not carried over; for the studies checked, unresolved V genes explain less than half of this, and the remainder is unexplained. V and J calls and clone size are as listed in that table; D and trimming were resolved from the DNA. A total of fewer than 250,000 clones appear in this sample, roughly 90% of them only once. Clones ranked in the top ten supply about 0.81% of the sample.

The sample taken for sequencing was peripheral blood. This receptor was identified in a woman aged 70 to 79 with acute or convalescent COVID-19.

The CDR3 protein: CASSRDRLTGELFF. Read as DNA, the sequence is TGCGCCAGCAGCCGGGACAGACTCACCGGGGAGCTGTTTTTT. Recombination connected TRBV5-1 to TRBJ2-2, with 7 bases in between that match TRBD1. Inclusive of the bounding cysteine and phenylalanine, the CDR3 is 14 residues long. Only the CDR3 portion is preserved as DNA: 42 bases, with reading frame beginning at the first base. V is trimmed back by 4 bases and J by 4 bases, and the junction contains 4 bases that no gene match accounts for. As encoded in the germline V gene, CDR1 is SGHRS while CDR2 is YFSETQ.